The 26 T cell receptor beta chains in this list originate from one sample, sequenced in a study of shared clonotypes between healthy human individuals. Data came from immunoSEQ multiplex PCR; TCRdb stores just in-frame clones and leaves some out. The sample has approximately 640,000 clones; around 72% are singletons. The sequenced material came from memory CD4+ T cells sorted from blood. Subset here: CD45RA-negative fraction. The source of these receptors is a woman aged 25 to 45 in good health.

The rearrangement links TRBV6-5 to TRBJ2-7; 9 bases line up with TRBD2. The CDR3 sequence is 15 residues long. J was trimmed by 5 bases and V by 4 bases; bases with no gene match: 9. Per germline, CDR1 MNHEY and CDR2 SVGAGI. This CDR3 reads CASSSRGTSRNEQYF. For the CDR3, the DNA is TGTGCCAGCAGTTCGCGCGGGACTAGCCGTAACGAGCAGTACTTC.

The chain carries TRBV7-3 and TRBJ2-2, with TRBD2 matching 8 bases. The CDR3 is 16 amino acids. The V gene's germline CDR1 is SGHTA and CDR2 FQGTGA. V lost 4 bases and J lost 0; bases outside the gene matches: 4. CDR3 coding DNA: TGTGCCAGCAGCTCCCAACTAGCGGCGAACACCGGGGAGCTGTTTTTT. This encodes CASSSQLAANTGELFF.

J is TRBJ2-5 and V is TRBV6-1, with D possibly TRBD2 on 7 matching bases. Trimming stripped 3 bases from V and 6 bases from J, with 20 bases between. This CDR3 has 16 amino acids. Looked up from germline, CDR1 is MNHNS and CDR2 is SASEGT. CDR3 nucleotide sequence: TGTGCCAGCAGTGACCGCTCAAGGGAGGGGGGGAAGACCCAGTACTTC. This gives the protein CASSDRSREGGKTQYF.

The gene calls are TRBV28 and TRBJ1-4; D is uncertain. Germline V lookup: CDR1 MDHEN, CDR2 SYDVKM. This CDR3 comprises 14 residues. The V end lost 5 bases, the J end lost 5 bases, and 12 bases lay between the germline ends. As DNA, the CDR3 is TGTGCCAGCAGTCAAGGGTGGGAGAATGAAAAACTGTTTTTT. Amino acid sequence: CASSQGWENEKLFF.

The rearrangement uses TRBV19 and TRBJ2-7, with D perhaps TRBD1 (6 bases). Trimming shortened V by 6 bases and J by 0 bases, and 12 bases separated the two germline ends. Germline lookup yields CDR1 LNHDA and CDR2 SQIVND (reference sequence). The CDR3 totals 14 residues. CDR3 DNA sequence: TGTGCCAGTAGGGATGACAGGTCCTCCTACGAGCAGTACTTC. Its translation is CASRDDRSSYEQYF.

The chain uses TRBV2 and TRBJ1-4; D uncertain. Between the trimmed V and J ends, which lost 4 bases and 4 bases, there was a span of 7 bases. The length of the CDR3 is 13 residues. The germline CDR1 and CDR2 sequences are SNHLY and FYNNEI. CDR3 region: CASSGPINEKLFF. For the CDR3, the DNA is TGTGCCAGCAGTGGGCCGATTAATGAAAAACTGTTTTTT.

This CDR3 is CASSLKVAANTGELFF. The CDR3 DNA reads TGTGCCAGCAGCTTAAAGGTAGCGGCGAACACCGGGGAGCTGTTTTTT. V gene TRBV7-3 combines with J gene TRBJ2-2; D perhaps matches TRBD2 (6 bases). Germline CDR1 is SGHTA and CDR2 is FQGTGA. The CDR3 spans 16 residues. V was shortened by 1 base and J by 0 bases, with 9 bases between the two germline ends.

The chain joins TRBV5-8 to TRBJ1-4; D is uncertain. V dropped 0 bases and J dropped 7 bases, with 4 bases sitting between them. The CDR3 is made up of 12 amino acids. In germline, CDR1 is SGHTS, CDR2 YDEGEE. CDR3 DNA: TGTGCCAGCAGCTTGGATGTTGAAAAACTGTTTTTT. Protein sequence: CASSLDVEKLFF.

V is TRBV6-1 and J is TRBJ2-7, with D possibly being TRBD2 (5 bases). Trimming removed 7 bases from V and 3 bases from J, with 13 bases in between. The CDR3 consists of 13 residues. Germline lookup yields CDR1 MNHNS and CDR2 SASEGT. DNA for the CDR3: TGTGCCAGCACCCGAGGACTCGACTACGAGCAGTACTTC. This encodes CASTRGLDYEQYF.

The V call is TRBV5-1, the J call TRBJ1-1; 7 bases are a match to TRBD1. Trimming removed 4 bases from V and 0 bases from J; junction bases left unmatched: 9. The CDR3 has 16 residues. Germline values: CDR1 SGHRS, CDR2 YFSETQ. The CDR3 nucleotides read TGCGCCAGCAGCGCAAGTTCCGGGACAGTGAACACTGAAGCTTTCTTT. This translates into CASSASSGTVNTEAFF.

The rearrangement joins TRBV27 to TRBJ2-3; 9 bases align to TRBD2. J gave up 1 base and V 0 bases, and 11 bases lay outside the gene matches. The germline V gene has CDR1 MNHEY and CDR2 SMNVEV (reference sequence). CDR3 length: 19 residues. Here the CDR3 DNA reads TGTGCCAGCAGTTTATCAAATGCGCGGGAGGGCCGAGGCACAGATACGCAGTATTTT. Amino acids: CASSLSNAREGRGTDTQYF.

The chain employs TRBV11-1 and TRBJ2-2, with a tentative D call TRBD2 (6 bases). CDR3 length: 16 amino acids. Trimming removed 3 bases at V and 1 base at J, with 12 bases between. Germline lookup yields CDR1 SGHAT and CDR2 FQDESV (reference sequence). The CDR3 DNA is TGTGCCAGCAGCTTGATACTAGCTGAGAACACCGGGGAGCTGTTTTTT. Translation: CASSLILAENTGELFF.

The chain links TRBV5-1 to TRBJ1-4; 7 nucleotides agree with TRBD1. J was trimmed by 2 bases and V by 4 bases; bases with no gene match: 5. The CDR3 covers 15 residues. Germline lookup yields CDR1 SGHRS and CDR2 YFSETQ. Here the CDR3 reads CASSPGTVTNEKLFF. DNA for the CDR3: TGCGCCAGCAGCCCGGGGACAGTTACTAATGAAAAACTGTTTTTT.

The chain is built from TRBV29-1 and TRBJ1-5, with D hard to call. Germline loops: CDR1 SQVTM, CDR2 ANQGSEA. The CDR3 is 13 residues long. Trimming shortened V by 4 bases and J by 3 bases, and 10 bases separated the two germline ends. CDR3 nucleotide sequence: TGCAGCGTTGCATACACGGACAATCAGCCCCAGCATTTT. It is translated as CSVAYTDNQPQHF.

The chain couples TRBV4-2 to TRBJ1-4, with D maybe TRBD1 (5 bases). Germline V lookup: CDR1 LGHNA, CDR2 YNFKEQ. The V end was cut by 3 bases, the J end by 3 bases, with 14 bases between. The CDR3 spans 16 residues. The CDR3 loop reads CASSQGEGPANEKLFF. The CDR3 DNA follows: TGTGCCAGCAGCCAGGGGGAGGGGCCAGCTAATGAAAAACTGTTTTTT.

The rearrangement joins TRBV19 to TRBJ1-2; 8 positions agree with TRBD1. From germline, CDR1 is LNHDA and CDR2 SQIVND (reference sequence). Losses at the gene ends were 11 bases for V and 11 bases for J; bases not matched to a gene: 10. The CDR3 extends over 11 amino acids. For the CDR3, the DNA is TGTGCCGGGAGAGACAGGGGAGTTTACACCTTC. Its protein is CAGRDRGVYTF.

This clone qualifies as medium-sized (0.01 to 0.1%). The chain couples TRBV10-3 to TRBJ2-7; TRBD1 might be the D (6 bases). The germline V gene has CDR1 ENHRY and CDR2 SYGVKD. This CDR3 is 12 amino acids long. V was shortened by 6 bases and J by 3 bases, with 9 bases between the two germline ends. The CDR3 loop reads CAIRKGDYEQYF. CDR3 nucleotides: TGTGCCATCAGAAAGGGGGACTACGAGCAGTACTTC.

The rearrangement joins TRBV9 to TRBJ2-3; D gene ambiguous. CDR3 length equals 16 residues. Trimming cost V 4 bases and J 2 bases, with 17 bases left between them. Per germline, CDR1 SGDLS and CDR2 YYNGEE. The chain's CDR3 is CASSYRPQTPTDTQYF. The CDR3 coding sequence is TGTGCCAGCAGCTACAGACCCCAAACCCCCACAGATACGCAGTATTTT.

V gene TRBV5-6 combines with J gene TRBJ1-2; D is uncertain. Germline V gene lookup returns CDR1 SGHDT and CDR2 YYEEEE. The germline V and J ends were trimmed by 0 bases and 4 bases, with 4 bases remaining between them. The CDR3 runs 12 residues. DNA of the CDR3: TGTGCCAGCAGCTTGGTTGGCTATGGCTACACCTTC. Protein product: CASSLVGYGYTF. Looking up the rest from reference TRBV5-6 and TRBJ1-2 gives the full variable domain: DAGVTQSPTHLIKTRGQQVTLRCSPKSGHDTVSWYQQALGQGPQFIFQYYEEEERQRGNFPDRFSGHQFPNYSSELNVNALLLGDSALYLCASSLVGYGYTFGSGTRLTVV.

The gene calls are TRBV7-2 and TRBJ2-3; 7 bases align to TRBD2. Germline trimming cut 7 bases from V and 3 bases from J; bases unmatched to any gene: 4. CDR3 length: 13 residues. CDR1 is SGHTA, CDR2 FQGNSA, per germline. The CDR3 loop is CASTWGGTDTQYF. The CDR3 coding sequence is TGTGCCAGCACCTGGGGGGGAACAGATACGCAGTATTTT. The whole variable domain, remainder taken from reference TRBV7-2 and TRBJ2-3, is GAGVSQSPSNKVTEKGKDVELRCDPISGHTALYWYRQSLGQGLEFLIYFQGNSAPDKSGLPSDRFSAERTGGSVSTLTIQRTQQEDSAVYLCASTWGGTDTQYFGPGTRLTVL.

The V gene is TRBV19, the J gene TRBJ1-1; D is possibly TRBD1 (6 bases). CDR1 is LNHDA and CDR2 is SQIVND in the germline V gene (reference sequence). V was clipped by 3 bases and J by 10 bases, with 21 bases between them. The CDR3 is made up of 15 amino acids. The CDR3 reads CASSIQHAQGSGAFF. In DNA form, the CDR3 reads TGTGCCAGTAGTATTCAGCATGCCCAGGGGTCCGGAGCTTTCTTT.

This clone was seen a handful of times. The CDR3 bases are TGTGCCAGCTACGCCCTACAGGACAACTATGGCTACACCTTC. It yields the protein CASYALQDNYGYTF. The chain links TRBV28 to TRBJ1-2; weak D call: TRBD1 (5 bases). Germline CDR1 and CDR2: MDHEN and SYDVKM. This CDR3 comprises 14 residues. The germline V and J ends were trimmed by 8 bases and 2 bases, with 15 bases remaining between them.

Regarding this clone: This likely reflects a read error, since a far larger clone is one base away. The CDR3 spells CASSQDYAGELFF. The DNA for the CDR3 is TGTGCCAGCAGCCAAGACTACGCCGGGGAGCTGTTTTTT. The V and J genes are TRBV5-5 and TRBJ2-2; D is possibly TRBD2 (5 bases). The V gene's germline CDR1 is SGHKS and CDR2 YYEKEE (reference sequence). V was cut by 4 bases and J by 6 bases, with 10 bases left in between. CDR3 length: 13 residues.

In this sample, this clone turned up a few times. The chain has TRBV6-1 and TRBJ2-4; unclear D gene. The ends were cut back, 5 bases at V and 2 bases at J, with 7 bases in the middle. CDR1 and CDR2 (germline): MNHNS, SASEGT. The CDR3 spans 13 residues. CDR3 nucleotides: TGTGCCAGCAGTAGCGTCCCCAAAAACATTCAGTACTTC. Translating gives CASSSVPKNIQYF.

The gene calls are TRBV5-1 and TRBJ2-1, with 9 bases lining up with TRBD2. The CDR3 length is 15 residues. Germline V gene lookup returns CDR1 SGHRS and CDR2 YFSETQ. The junction had 13 bases not matched to a gene; V was cut back by 6 bases and J by 9 bases. Here the CDR3 reads CASIPTSGFQAEQFF. Written as DNA, the CDR3 is TGCGCCAGCATTCCGACTAGCGGCTTCCAGGCTGAGCAGTTCTTC.

The chain carries TRBV5-1 and TRBJ2-1; D is tentatively TRBD1 or TRBD2 (5 bases each). Trimming removed 1 base at V and 4 bases at J, with 15 bases between. The CDR3 is 16 amino acids. Germline CDR1 reads SGHRS; CDR2 reads YFSETQ. As DNA, the CDR3 is TGCGCCAGCAGCTTGAGACCCCCGGGGCTTTACAATGAGCAGTTCTTC. Protein sequence: CASSLRPPGLYNEQFF.